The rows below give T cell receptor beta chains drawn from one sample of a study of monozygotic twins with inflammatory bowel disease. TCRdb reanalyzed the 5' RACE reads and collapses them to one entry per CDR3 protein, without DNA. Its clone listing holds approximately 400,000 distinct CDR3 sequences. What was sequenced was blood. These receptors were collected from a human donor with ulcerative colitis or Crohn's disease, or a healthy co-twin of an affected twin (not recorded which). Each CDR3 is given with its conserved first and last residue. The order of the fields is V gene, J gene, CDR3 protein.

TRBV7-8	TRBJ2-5	CASSPRVALETQYF
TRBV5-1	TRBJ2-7	CASSLLRGANLYEQYF
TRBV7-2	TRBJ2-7	CASSLGAGNNYEQYF
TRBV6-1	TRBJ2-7	CASSGLAAPYEQYF
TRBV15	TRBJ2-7	CATSRDRWNEQYF
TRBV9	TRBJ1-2	CASSVEAGRGYTF
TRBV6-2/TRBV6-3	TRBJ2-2	CASSYWVFARGNTGELFF
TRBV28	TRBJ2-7	CASSLFRRPPYEQYF
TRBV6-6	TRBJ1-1	CASKIGPEAEAFF
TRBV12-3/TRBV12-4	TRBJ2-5	CASSTWTSGPLGTQYF
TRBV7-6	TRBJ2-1	CASSFRLAGPDNEQFF
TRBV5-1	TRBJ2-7	CASSLERGINYEQYF
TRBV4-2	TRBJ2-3	CASSQTSVGGGIGAADTQYF
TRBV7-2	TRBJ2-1	CASSFSAATYNEQFF
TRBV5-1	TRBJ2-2	CASSLSIGTGELFF
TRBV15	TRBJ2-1	CATSRDLGSVTEQFF
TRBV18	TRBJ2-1	CASSPFSYNEQFF
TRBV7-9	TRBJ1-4	CASTTGAEKLFF
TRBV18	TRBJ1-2	CASSPSPGLYGYTF
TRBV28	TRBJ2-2	CASSSLGMGLAGDGELFF